The clone carrying this T cell receptor (beta chain) was found many times. This specimen belongs to a study of glioma-infiltrating T cells. Using RNA template, CDR3s of TCR alpha and beta were amplified with iRepertoire arm-PCR. Using its own MiXCR run on the multiplex PCR reads, TCRdb lists one record per CDR3 protein. The data contain some 40,000 distinct CDR3 sequences, 20% to 25% of them seen just once; the ten biggest clones take up roughly 6.8%. V shed 3 bases and J 0 bases; nucleotides not matched to a gene: 5. This CDR3 has 16 amino acids. CDR1 is MDHEN and CDR2 is SYDVKM in the germline V gene.

The sequenced sample consisted of glioma tissue, nonneoplastic brain tissue, or PBMCs (not recorded which). This TCR came from a human donor with low-grade glioma or glioblastoma, undergoing nonglioma brain surgery, or in good health (not recorded which). The J gene is TRBJ1-1, the V gene TRBV28; 9 nucleotides align to TRBD1. This chain's CDR3 is CASSFLTGGMNTEAFF. The CDR3, as DNA: TGTGCCAGCAGTTTTCTGACAGGGGGGATGAACACTGAAGCTTTCTTT.